The next 24 T cell receptor beta chains were all read from a single sample in a study of control samples from healthy donors and cancer patients. Measured with immunoSEQ multiplex PCR; TCRdb has only the in-frame clones, and not every one. There are about 93,000 clones in the sample; 88% occur only once, and approximately 15% lies in the top ten. What was sequenced was blood. The receptor set was obtained from a woman in her 70s in good health.

The rearrangement uses TRBV19 and TRBJ2-3, with TRBD2 matching over 14 bases. Germline lookup yields CDR1 LNHDA and CDR2 SQIVND (reference sequence). The CDR3 has 14 residues. V shed 5 bases, J shed 14 bases, and the junction held 9 bases outside the gene matches. This CDR3 is CASSLGLAGELLYF. In DNA, the CDR3 is TGTGCCAGTAGTTTGGGACTAGCGGGAGAATTGTTGTATTTT.

The chain joins TRBV5-6 to TRBJ2-5, with 8 bases matching TRBD1. The CDR3 runs 14 residues. Germline values: CDR1 SGHDT, CDR2 YYEEEE. V shed 0 bases, J shed 5 bases, and the junction held 3 bases outside the gene matches. CDR3 sequence: CASSLGTGGETQYF. As DNA, the CDR3 is TGTGCCAGCAGCTTGGGCACAGGGGGGGAGACCCAGTACTTC. Based on the CDR3 plus reference TRBV5-6 and TRBJ2-5, the full variable domain is DAGVTQSPTHLIKTRGQQVTLRCSPKSGHDTVSWYQQALGQGPQFIFQYYEEEERQRGNFPDRFSGHQFPNYSSELNVNALLLGDSALYLCASSLGTGGETQYFGPGTRLLVL.

This sequence joins TRBV13 and TRBJ1-3, with unresolved D. V lost 5 bases and J 0 bases, leaving 8 bases between the germline ends. The CDR3 has 14 residues. Germline CDR1 reads PRHDT; CDR2 reads FYEKMQ (reference sequence). The CDR3 region is CASSHSYSGNTIYF. The CDR3 coding sequence is TGTGCCAGCAGCCACTCTTACTCTGGAAACACCATATATTTT.

This sequence joins TRBV13 and TRBJ1-4; TRBD1 might be the D (6 bases). CDR3 size: 13 residues. Germline CDR1 and CDR2: PRHDT and FYEKMQ (reference sequence). V shed 3 bases and J shed 11 bases, with 13 bases lying between them. The CDR3 DNA follows: TGTGCCAGCAGCTTCGGGGGCCTGAATAAACTGTTTTTT. Its protein product is CASSFGGLNKLFF.

This clone was observed many times. The chain joins TRBV30 to TRBJ1-5; the match to TRBD1 covers 7 bases. The CDR3 runs 16 residues. Per germline, CDR1 GTSNPN and CDR2 SVGIG (reference sequence). Unmatched junction bases numbered 5, after V lost 0 bases and J lost 0 bases. The CDR3 coding sequence is TGTGCCTGGAGTGTGACAGGGCGGGATAGCAATCAGCCCCAGCATTTT. Translating it yields CAWSVTGRDSNQPQHF.

The chain recombines TRBV12-3 or TRBV12-4 with TRBJ1-1; a possible D gene is TRBD1 (6 bases). Deletions cut 6 bases from V and 1 base from J, with 9 bases between. There are 13 residues in the CDR3. CDR3 protein: CASRGGQNTEAFF. Here the CDR3 DNA reads TGTGCCAGCAGAGGGGGACAGAACACTGAAGCTTTCTTT.

V usage is TRBV24-1 and J usage is TRBJ2-7, with D possibly TRBD1 on 6 matching bases. Between the trimmed V and J ends, which lost 2 bases and 5 bases, there was a span of 15 bases. Germline assignment: CDR1 KGHDR and CDR2 SFDVKD. There are 15 residues in the CDR3. The DNA for the CDR3 is TGTGCCACCAGTGATTCGCCGGGACATTCGAACGAGCAGTACTTC. Its protein product is CATSDSPGHSNEQYF.

This clone was picked up one time. V is TRBV6-5 and J is TRBJ1-1; maybe TRBD1 (5 bases). The CDR3 loop spans 13 amino acids. CDR1 is MNHEY, CDR2 SVGAGI, per germline. V was clipped by 7 bases and J by 3 bases, with 12 bases between them. The CDR3 loop is CASKPGKDTEAFF. Written as DNA, the CDR3 is TGTGCCAGCAAACCAGGGAAGGACACTGAAGCTTTCTTT.

The chain links TRBV5-5 to TRBJ1-4; 8 nucleotides match TRBD1. The CDR3 runs 14 residues. V lost 2 bases and J lost 8; bases outside the gene matches: 5. The germline CDR1 and CDR2 sequences are SGHKS and YYEKEE (reference sequence). The CDR3 DNA sequence: TGTGCCAGCAGCTTCGGGACAGGAGACGAAAAACTGTTTTTT. This codes for CASSFGTGDEKLFF.

V usage is TRBV7-2 and J usage is TRBJ2-7; TRBD1 matches 8 bases. Looked up from germline, CDR1 is SGHTA and CDR2 is FQGNSA. V shed 6 bases and J 1 base; nucleotides not matched to a gene: 5. The CDR3 has 14 amino acids. CDR3 in DNA: TGTGCCAGCAGATCAGGGGGCGTTTCCTACGAGCAGTACTTC. Protein product: CASRSGGVSYEQYF.

V gene TRBV2 combines with J gene TRBJ2-7, with 10 bases identical to TRBD2. This CDR3 has 15 amino acids. V trimming: 3 bases; J trimming: 4 bases; junction bases outside the gene matches: 6. CDR1 is SNHLY, CDR2 FYNNEI, per germline. The CDR3 protein is CASSEGLAGVYEQYF. DNA for the CDR3: TGTGCCAGCAGTGAGGGTCTAGCGGGAGTTTACGAGCAGTACTTC.

This clone was observed a single time. The V and J genes are TRBV6-5 and TRBJ2-1, with 8 bases fitting TRBD2. Germline values: CDR1 MNHEY, CDR2 SVGAGI. V lost 7 bases and J lost 0; bases outside the gene matches: 5. The CDR3 is 15 amino acids. Here the CDR3 DNA reads TGTGCCAGCAACAACGGGGGGGGCTCCTACAATGAGCAGTTCTTC. The encoded protein is CASNNGGGSYNEQFF.

The chain has TRBV15 and TRBJ2-7; D is unresolved. The germline V and J ends were trimmed by 1 base and 3 bases, with 4 bases remaining between them. Germline CDR1 is LNHNV and CDR2 is YYDKDF (reference sequence). The CDR3 is made up of 12 amino acids. The chain's CDR3 is CATSRADYEQYF. CDR3 sequence (DNA): TGTGCCACCAGCAGAGCCGACTACGAGCAGTACTTC.

This clone came up a few times. This chain connects TRBV5-1 to TRBJ2-1, with 13 bases matching TRBD2. CDR3 size: 16 residues. Germline V gene sequence: CDR1 SGHRS, CDR2 YFSETQ. The V gene end was trimmed by 4 bases and the J gene end by 8 bases; junction bases not matched to a gene: 9. The CDR3 sequence is CASSRTSGRDWDEQFF. CDR3 nucleotides: TGCGCCAGCAGCAGGACTAGCGGGAGAGATTGGGATGAGCAGTTCTTC. Variable domain in full (rest from reference TRBV5-1 and TRBJ2-1): KAGVTQTPRYLIKTRGQQVTLSCSPISGHRSVSWYQQTPGQGLQFLFEYFSETQRNKGNFPGRFSGRQFSNSRSEMNVSTLELGDSALYLCASSRTSGRDWDEQFFGPGTRLTVL.

The rearrangement links TRBV30 to TRBJ1-6; D is undetermined. Germline lookup yields CDR1 GTSNPN and CDR2 SVGIG (reference sequence). CDR3 length equals 13 residues. V was cut by 1 base and J by 6 bases, with 7 bases left in between. This chain's CDR3 is CAWSALGNSPLHF. The CDR3 nucleotides are TGTGCCTGGAGTGCTCTAGGTAATTCACCCCTCCACTTT.

This sequence joins TRBV24-1 and TRBJ1-1; D is possibly TRBD1 (6 bases). The CDR3 covers 15 residues. Looked up from germline, CDR1 is KGHDR and CDR2 is SFDVKD. V lost 10 bases and J lost 0, with 17 bases in between. CDR3 sequence (DNA): TGTGCCACACAACCGGGACAAGGAATGAACACTGAAGCTTTCTTT. Its translation is CATQPGQGMNTEAFF.

This clone has more than one count but fewer than ten. J is TRBJ1-1 and V is TRBV7-3; no clear D. The germline V gene encodes CDR1 SGHTA and CDR2 FQGTGA. Trimming pared 6 bases from V and 1 base from J, leaving 18 bases between. CDR3 length: 16 amino acids. CDR3 nucleotides: TGTGCCAGCAGTAAAAACCGGGGTGAGGGGAACACTGAAGCTTTCTTT. This gives the protein CASSKNRGEGNTEAFF.

The genes are TRBV3-1 (or the pseudogene TRBV3-2) and TRBJ1-1; D not certain. V was cut by 5 bases and J by 0 bases, with 7 bases left in between. The CDR3 spans 13 residues. Germline V CDR1 and CDR2: LGHDT, YNNKEL (reference sequence). The DNA of the CDR3 is TGTGCCAGCAGCTTCCAGATGAACACTGAAGCTTTCTTT. Translating it yields CASSFQMNTEAFF.

This chain uses TRBV7-2 with TRBJ2-3, with D possibly TRBD1 on 6 matching bases. V was pared by 5 bases and J by 6 bases, with 12 bases between. The V gene's germline CDR1 is SGHTA and CDR2 FQGNSA. The CDR3 runs 13 residues. The CDR3 sequence is CASSPYRVDTQYF. DNA of the CDR3: TGTGCCAGCAGCCCCTACAGGGTGGATACGCAGTATTTT. The variable domain in full, completed from reference TRBV7-2 and TRBJ2-3, reads GAGVSQSPSNKVTEKGKDVELRCDPISGHTALYWYRQSLGQGLEFLIYFQGNSAPDKSGLPSDRFSAERTGGSVSTLTIQRTQQEDSAVYLCASSPYRVDTQYFGPGTRLTVL.

V and J are TRBV30 and TRBJ2-6; the D call may be TRBD1 or TRBD2 (5 bases each). The CDR3 is 15 residues long. V dropped 4 bases and J dropped 1 base, with 11 bases sitting between them. Looked up from germline, CDR1 is GTSNPN and CDR2 is SVGIG (reference sequence). The CDR3, as DNA: TGTGCCTGGACCTCCTGGGGGTCTGGGGCCAACGTCCTGACTTTC. Protein: CAWTSWGSGANVLTF.

The V gene is TRBV7-6, the J gene TRBJ2-7, with D maybe TRBD1 (5 bases). The V and J ends lost 3 bases and 0 bases respectively, with 12 bases between them. CDR3 length: 15 residues. The germline V gene encodes CDR1 SGHVS and CDR2 FNYEAQ. The CDR3 DNA reads as TGTGCCAGCAGCTTTCAGGCAGGGCACTCCTACGAGCAGTACTTC. As protein: CASSFQAGHSYEQYF. The whole variable domain, remainder taken from reference TRBV7-6 and TRBJ2-7, is GAGVSQSPRYKVTKRGQDVALRCDPISGHVSLYWYRQALGQGPEFLTYFNYEAQQDKSGLPNDRFSAERPEGSISTLTIQRTEQRDSAMYRCASSFQAGHSYEQYFGPGTRLTVT.

This sequence joins TRBV19 and TRBJ1-6, with D possibly being TRBD1 (5 bases). The CDR3 extends over 12 amino acids. Germline CDR1 and CDR2: LNHDA and SQIVND (reference sequence). Between the trimmed V and J ends, which lost 1 base and 10 bases, there was a span of 5 bases. As DNA, the CDR3 is TGTGCCAGTAGTATAGGGGGGTCACCCCTCCACTTT. Amino acids: CASSIGGSPLHF.

The chain combines TRBV5-1 with TRBJ1-4, with D hard to call. In germline, CDR1 is SGHRS, CDR2 YFSETQ. CDR3 length: 14 amino acids. V lost 5 bases to trimming and J lost 3 bases, with 11 bases between them. The CDR3 here is CASRGRLANEKLFF. The DNA for the CDR3 is TGCGCCAGCAGGGGCAGGCTCGCTAATGAAAAACTGTTTTTT.

The CDR3 DNA reads TGTGCCAGCTCACCACGGATCAGGGACGTTGGAGGCTACACCTTC. Residues: CASSPRIRDVGGYTF. This sequence joins TRBV18 and TRBJ1-2, with D possibly matching TRBD1 (5 bases). Per the germline V gene, CDR1 is KGHSH and CDR2 is LQKENI. V gave up 1 base and J gave up 8 bases, with 17 bases separating them. The CDR3 is 15 amino acids. Full variable domain (remainder filled in from reference TRBV18 and TRBJ1-2): NAGVMQNPRHLVRRRGQEARLRCSPMKGHSHVYWYRQLPEEGLKFMVYLQKENIIDESGMPKERFSAEFPKEGPSILRIQQVVRGDSAAYFCASSPRIRDVGGYTFGSGTRLTVV.